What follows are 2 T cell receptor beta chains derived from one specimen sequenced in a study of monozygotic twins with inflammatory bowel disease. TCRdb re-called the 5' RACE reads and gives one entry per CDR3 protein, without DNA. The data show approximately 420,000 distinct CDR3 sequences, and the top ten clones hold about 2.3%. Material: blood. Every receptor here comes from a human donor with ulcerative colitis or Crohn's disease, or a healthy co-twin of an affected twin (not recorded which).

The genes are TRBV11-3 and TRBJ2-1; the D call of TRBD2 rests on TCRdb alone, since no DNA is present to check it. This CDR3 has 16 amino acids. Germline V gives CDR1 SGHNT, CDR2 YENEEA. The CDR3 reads CASSLLSEGLNNEQFF. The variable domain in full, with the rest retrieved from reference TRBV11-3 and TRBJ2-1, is EAGVVQSPRYKIIEKKQPVAFWCNPISGHNTLYWYLQNLGQGPELLIRYENEEAVDDSQLPKDRFSAERLKGVDSTLKIQPAELGDSAVYLCASSLLSEGLNNEQFFGPGTRLTVL.

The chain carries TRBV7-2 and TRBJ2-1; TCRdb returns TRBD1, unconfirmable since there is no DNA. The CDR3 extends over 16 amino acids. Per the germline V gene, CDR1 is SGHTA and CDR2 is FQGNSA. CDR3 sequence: CASSLVPLVSYNEQFF.